The 11 T cell receptor beta chains below all came from one sample that was sequenced in a study of cytomegalovirus exposure and HLA in healthy donors. Primers included in the PCR were 60 Vbeta and 13 Jbeta primers. Profiled with immunoSEQ multiplex PCR; TCRdb holds only in-frame clones, not every one. The sample has some 160,000 clones, roughly 67% seen once; the top ten hold approximately 5.6%. Sequenced input: PBMCs. These TCRs come from a woman aged 18-29 years in good health and CMV-seropositive.

The V and J genes are TRBV2 and TRBJ2-6; 12 bases are shared with TRBD1. Germline CDR1 reads SNHLY; CDR2 reads FYNNEI. The CDR3 contains 16 residues. The V and J ends lost 6 bases and 4 bases, in that order; junction bases with no gene match: 4. CDR3 nucleotides: TGTGCCAGCAGGGGACAGGGGGCTTGGGGGGCCAACGTCCTGACTTTC. Its translation: CASRGQGAWGANVLTF.

This clone showed up just a few times. CDR3 loop: CSVVGKETQYF. The CDR3 DNA reads TGCAGCGTTGTCGGGAAAGAGACCCAGTACTTC. The chain uses TRBV29-1 and TRBJ2-5; D is possibly TRBD2 (5 bases). The V end lost 4 bases, the J end lost 3 bases, and 6 bases lay between the germline ends. The germline V gene has CDR1 SQVTM and CDR2 ANQGSEA. The CDR3 has 11 residues.

In the case of this clone: Different DNA sequences within this sample yield the same CDR3. J is TRBJ1-1 and V is TRBV6-5; D not certain. Trimming took off 0 bases at V and 2 bases at J, with 7 bases between the two ends. CDR1 and CDR2 (germline): MNHEY, SVGAGI. The CDR3 length is 14 residues. This CDR3 reads CASSYSGVNTEAFF. The CDR3 nucleotides read TGTGCCAGCAGTTACTCGGGAGTAAACACTGAAGCTTTCTTT.

The chain has TRBV6-6 and TRBJ2-2, with 7 bases aligning to TRBD1. V gave up 7 bases and J gave up 4 bases; unmatched junction bases: 6. There are 14 residues in the CDR3. Germline V lookup: CDR1 MNHNY, CDR2 SVGAGI (reference sequence). CDR3 residues: CASIAGTATGELFF. CDR3 coding DNA: TGTGCCAGCATTGCCGGGACAGCCACCGGGGAGCTGTTTTTT.

This chain uses TRBV6-5 with TRBJ1-5; maybe TRBD1 (6 bases). The CDR3 is 15 residues long. CDR1 and CDR2 (germline): MNHEY, SVGAGI. The germline V and J ends were trimmed by 6 bases and 0 bases, with 12 bases remaining between them. The CDR3 loop is CASSKTGDSNQPQHF. The CDR3 nucleotides read TGTGCCAGCAGCAAGACAGGAGATAGCAATCAGCCCCAGCATTTT.

Concerning this clone itself: The sample carries other DNA sequences with the same CDR3. This sequence joins TRBV10-3 and TRBJ1-4, with 8 positions matching TRBD1. With 0 bases clipped from V and 3 bases from J, the junction kept 3 bases outside the gene matches. Germline values: CDR1 ENHRY, CDR2 SYGVKD. CDR3 length: 16 residues. DNA of the CDR3: TGTGCCATCAGTGAGTCGGGACAGGTACCTAATGAAAAACTGTTTTTT. Its protein product is CAISESGQVPNEKLFF.

This chain joins TRBV7-2 and TRBJ1-1, with 7 positions matching TRBD1. The trim removed 5 bases at V and 4 bases at J, leaving 7 bases unmatched. The CDR3 loop spans 14 amino acids. Germline V CDR1 and CDR2: SGHTA, FQGNSA. The CDR3: CASSTRQGFTEAFF. Here the CDR3 DNA reads TGTGCCAGCAGCACCCGACAGGGATTCACTGAAGCTTTCTTT.

The chain recombines TRBV5-1 with TRBJ1-5; D perhaps matches TRBD1 (6 bases). Germline V gene lookup returns CDR1 SGHRS and CDR2 YFSETQ. Trimming took 0 bases from V and 7 from J, leaving 14 bases between them. CDR3 size: 15 residues. The CDR3 loop reads CASSLVPGQGQPQHF. CDR3 in DNA: TGCGCCAGCAGCTTGGTTCCCGGGCAGGGGCAGCCCCAGCATTTT.

This clone was counted a few times. The chain combines TRBV10-3 with TRBJ2-1; 12 nucleotides match TRBD2. This CDR3 is 15 amino acids long. With 6 bases clipped from V and 3 bases from J, the junction kept 3 bases outside the gene matches. Looked up from germline, CDR1 is ENHRY and CDR2 is SYGVKD. The CDR3 loop reads CAISATSGGYNEQFF. CDR3 DNA sequence: TGTGCCATCAGCGCGACTAGCGGGGGCTACAATGAGCAGTTCTTC.

The CDR3 nucleotides read TGTGCCAGCACCGGGGAACTTTCAGATACGCAGTATTTT. Its protein product is CASTGELSDTQYF. The rearrangement uses TRBV9 and TRBJ2-3; tentative D call: TRBD2 (5 bases). V dropped 6 bases and J dropped 4 bases, with 12 bases sitting between them. The germline V gene encodes CDR1 SGDLS and CDR2 YYNGEE. There are 13 residues in the CDR3.

Concerning this clone itself: Other DNA sequences in this specimen translate into the identical CDR3. This chain joins TRBV5-6 and TRBJ1-5; D is ambiguous. Per germline, CDR1 SGHDT and CDR2 YYEEEE. The CDR3 has 14 amino acids. V dropped 0 bases and J dropped 6 bases, with 10 bases sitting between them. The CDR3 DNA is TGTGCCAGCAGCTTGGGCGGCGGTCTTCAGCCCCAGCATTTT. It codes for CASSLGGGLQPQHF.